The T cell receptor (beta chain) described here comes from a study of shared clonotypes between healthy human individuals. Study as a whole: A donor's plate count was three for CD4 naive and three for CD4 memory; CD8 naive had two and CD8 memory one. Points from the study as a whole: Non-shared clonotypes displayed generation probabilities falling below those of clonotypes present in all four donors.

Germline loops: CDR1 SEHNR, CDR2 FQNEAQ (reference sequence). This CDR3 is built from 19 residues. J gave up 0 bases and V 1 base, and 12 bases lay outside the gene matches. Naive CD8 cells comprised CD45RO-negative, CCR7-positively selected cells, excluding terminally differentiated effector memory CD45RA+ cells. Notes on this clone: Its antigen is unidentified.

Deep level was the assay's run setting. In the sorted-subset replicate PCRs, approximately 200 ng DNA, 30,000 or so T cell genomes, was used. The table came from immunoSEQ multiplex PCR; TCRdb's copy has only in-frame clones and leaves some out. The repertoire has roughly 2,000,000 clones, 90% to 95% of them found once; the top ten carry less than 2%. The source material was naive CD8+ T cells from PBMCs. The sequence was obtained from a man between 18 and 35 years old in good health. Some clones in this sample may be carry-over from other donors' samples. The chain employs TRBV7-9 and TRBJ2-4; 7 bases fit TRBD1. CDR3 in amino acids: CASSLVTGVEGIAKNIQYF. The CDR3 DNA reads as TGTGCCAGCAGCTTAGTAACAGGGGTCGAGGGTATAGCCAAAAACATTCAGTACTTC.